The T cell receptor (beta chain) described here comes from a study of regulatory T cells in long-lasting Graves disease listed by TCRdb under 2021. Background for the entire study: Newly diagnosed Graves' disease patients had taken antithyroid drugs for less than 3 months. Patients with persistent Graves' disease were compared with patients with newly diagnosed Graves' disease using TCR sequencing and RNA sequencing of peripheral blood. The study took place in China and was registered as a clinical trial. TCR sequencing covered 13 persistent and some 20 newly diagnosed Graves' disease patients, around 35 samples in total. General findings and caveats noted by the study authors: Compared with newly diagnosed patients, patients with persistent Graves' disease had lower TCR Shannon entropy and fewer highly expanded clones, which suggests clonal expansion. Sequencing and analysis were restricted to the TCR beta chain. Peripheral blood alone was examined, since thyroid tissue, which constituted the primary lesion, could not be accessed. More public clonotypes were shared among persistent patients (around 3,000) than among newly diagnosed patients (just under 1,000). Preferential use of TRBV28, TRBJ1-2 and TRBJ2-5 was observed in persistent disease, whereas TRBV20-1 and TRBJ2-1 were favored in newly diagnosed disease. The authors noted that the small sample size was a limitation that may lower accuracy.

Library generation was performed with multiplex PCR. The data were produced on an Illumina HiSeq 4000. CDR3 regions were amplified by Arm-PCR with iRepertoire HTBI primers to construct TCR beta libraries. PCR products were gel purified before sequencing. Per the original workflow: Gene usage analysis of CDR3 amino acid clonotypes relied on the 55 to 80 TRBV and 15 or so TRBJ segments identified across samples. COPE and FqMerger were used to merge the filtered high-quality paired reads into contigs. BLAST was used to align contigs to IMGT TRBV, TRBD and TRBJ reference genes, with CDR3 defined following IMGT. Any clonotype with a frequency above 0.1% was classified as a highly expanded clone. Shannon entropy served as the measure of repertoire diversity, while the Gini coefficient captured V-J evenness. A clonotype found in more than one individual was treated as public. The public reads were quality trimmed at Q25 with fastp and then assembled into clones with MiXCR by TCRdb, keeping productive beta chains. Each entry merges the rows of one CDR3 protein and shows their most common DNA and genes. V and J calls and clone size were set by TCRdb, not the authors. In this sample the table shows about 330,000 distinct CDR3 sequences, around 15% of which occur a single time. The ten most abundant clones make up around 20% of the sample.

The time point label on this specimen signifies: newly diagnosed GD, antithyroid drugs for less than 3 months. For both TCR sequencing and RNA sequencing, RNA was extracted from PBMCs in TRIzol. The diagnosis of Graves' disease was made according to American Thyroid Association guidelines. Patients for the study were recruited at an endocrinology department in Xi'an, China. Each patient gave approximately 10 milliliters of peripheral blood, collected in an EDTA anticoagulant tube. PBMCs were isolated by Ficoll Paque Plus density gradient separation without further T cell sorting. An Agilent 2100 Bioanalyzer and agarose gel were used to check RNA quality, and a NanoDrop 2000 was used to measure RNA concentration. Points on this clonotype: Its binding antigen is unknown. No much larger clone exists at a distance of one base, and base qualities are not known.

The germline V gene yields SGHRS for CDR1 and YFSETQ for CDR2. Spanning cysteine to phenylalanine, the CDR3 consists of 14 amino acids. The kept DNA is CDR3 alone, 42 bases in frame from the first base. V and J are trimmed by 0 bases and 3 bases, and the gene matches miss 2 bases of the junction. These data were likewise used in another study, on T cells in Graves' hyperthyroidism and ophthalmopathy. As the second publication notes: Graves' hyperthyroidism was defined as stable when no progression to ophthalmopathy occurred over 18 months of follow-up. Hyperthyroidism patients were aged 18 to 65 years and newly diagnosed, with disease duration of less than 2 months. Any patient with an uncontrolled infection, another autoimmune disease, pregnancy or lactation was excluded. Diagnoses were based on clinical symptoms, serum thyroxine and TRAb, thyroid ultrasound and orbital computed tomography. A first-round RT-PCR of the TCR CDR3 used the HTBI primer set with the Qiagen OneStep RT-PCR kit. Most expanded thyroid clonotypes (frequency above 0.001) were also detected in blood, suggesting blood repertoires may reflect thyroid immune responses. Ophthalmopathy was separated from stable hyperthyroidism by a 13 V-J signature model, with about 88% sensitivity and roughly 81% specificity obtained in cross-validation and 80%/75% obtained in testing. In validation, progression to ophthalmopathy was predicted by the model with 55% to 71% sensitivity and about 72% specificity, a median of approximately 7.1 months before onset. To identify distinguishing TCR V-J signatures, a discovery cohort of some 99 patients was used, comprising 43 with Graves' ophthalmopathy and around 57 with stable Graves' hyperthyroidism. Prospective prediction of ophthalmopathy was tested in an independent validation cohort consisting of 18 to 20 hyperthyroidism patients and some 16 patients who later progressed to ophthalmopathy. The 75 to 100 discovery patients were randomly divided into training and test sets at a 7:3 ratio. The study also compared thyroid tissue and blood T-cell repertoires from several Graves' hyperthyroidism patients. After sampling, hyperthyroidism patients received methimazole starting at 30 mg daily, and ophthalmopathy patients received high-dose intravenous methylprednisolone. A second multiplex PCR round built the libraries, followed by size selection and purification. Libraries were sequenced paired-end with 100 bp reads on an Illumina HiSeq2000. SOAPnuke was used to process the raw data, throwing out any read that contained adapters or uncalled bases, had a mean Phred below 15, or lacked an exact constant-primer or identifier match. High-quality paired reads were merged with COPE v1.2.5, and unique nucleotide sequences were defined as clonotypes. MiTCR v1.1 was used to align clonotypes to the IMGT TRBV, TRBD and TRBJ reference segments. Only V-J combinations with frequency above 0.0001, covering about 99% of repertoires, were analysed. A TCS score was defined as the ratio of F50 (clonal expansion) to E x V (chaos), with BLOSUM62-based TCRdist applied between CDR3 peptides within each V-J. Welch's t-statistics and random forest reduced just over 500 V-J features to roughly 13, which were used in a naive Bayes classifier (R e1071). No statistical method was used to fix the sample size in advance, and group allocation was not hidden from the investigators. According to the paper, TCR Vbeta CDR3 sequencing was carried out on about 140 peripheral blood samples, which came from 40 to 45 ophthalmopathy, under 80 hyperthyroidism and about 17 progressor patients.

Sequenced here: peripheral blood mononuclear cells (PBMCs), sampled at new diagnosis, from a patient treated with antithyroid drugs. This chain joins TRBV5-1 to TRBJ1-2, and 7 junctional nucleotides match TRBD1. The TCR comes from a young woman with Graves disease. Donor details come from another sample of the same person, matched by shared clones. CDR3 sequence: CASSLGGTDYGYTF. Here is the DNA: TGCGCCAGCAGCTTGGGAGGGACAGACTATGGCTACACCTTC.